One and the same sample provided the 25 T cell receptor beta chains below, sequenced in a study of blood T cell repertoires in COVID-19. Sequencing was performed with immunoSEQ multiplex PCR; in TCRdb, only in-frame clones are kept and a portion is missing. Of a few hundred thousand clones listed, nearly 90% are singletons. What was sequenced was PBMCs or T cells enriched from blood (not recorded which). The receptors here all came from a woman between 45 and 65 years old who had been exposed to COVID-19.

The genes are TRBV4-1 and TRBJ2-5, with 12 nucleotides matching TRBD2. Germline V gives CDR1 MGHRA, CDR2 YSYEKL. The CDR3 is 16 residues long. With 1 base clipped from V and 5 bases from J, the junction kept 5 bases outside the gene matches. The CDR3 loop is CASSQVGLAGKETQYF. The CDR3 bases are TGCGCCAGCAGCCAAGTCGGACTAGCGGGGAAGGAGACCCAGTACTTC.

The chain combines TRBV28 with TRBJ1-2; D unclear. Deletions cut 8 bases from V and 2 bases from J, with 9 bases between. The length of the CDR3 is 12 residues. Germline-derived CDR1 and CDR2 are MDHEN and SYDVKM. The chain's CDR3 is CASEQTNYGYTF. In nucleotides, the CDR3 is TGTGCCAGCGAACAGACCAACTATGGCTACACCTTC.

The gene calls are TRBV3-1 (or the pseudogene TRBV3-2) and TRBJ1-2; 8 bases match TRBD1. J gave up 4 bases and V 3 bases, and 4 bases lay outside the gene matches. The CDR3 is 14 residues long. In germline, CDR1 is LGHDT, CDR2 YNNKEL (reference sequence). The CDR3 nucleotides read TGTGCCAGCAGCCAGGCCAGGGGGCTCTATGGCTACACCTTC. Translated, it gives CASSQARGLYGYTF.

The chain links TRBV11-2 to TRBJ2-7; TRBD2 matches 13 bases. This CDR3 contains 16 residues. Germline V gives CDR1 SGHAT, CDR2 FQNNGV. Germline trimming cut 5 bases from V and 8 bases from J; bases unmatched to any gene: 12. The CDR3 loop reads CASSGRTSGGSGKQYF. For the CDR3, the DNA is TGTGCCAGCAGCGGGCGGACTAGCGGGGGCTCGGGCAAGCAGTACTTC.

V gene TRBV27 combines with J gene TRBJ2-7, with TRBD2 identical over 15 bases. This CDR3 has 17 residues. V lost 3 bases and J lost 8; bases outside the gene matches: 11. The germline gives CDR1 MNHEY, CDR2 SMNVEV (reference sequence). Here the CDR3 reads CASSLGLAGGLFPKQYF. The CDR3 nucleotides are TGTGCCAGCAGTTTGGGACTAGCGGGGGGCCTCTTTCCGAAGCAGTACTTC.

CDR3 region: CASSQAWGDTEAFF. The CDR3 DNA sequence: TGTGCCAGCAGCCAAGCTTGGGGGGACACTGAAGCTTTCTTT. This chain connects TRBV14 to TRBJ1-1; weak D call: TRBD1 (5 bases). The CDR3 loop spans 14 amino acids. Germline loops: CDR1 SGHDN, CDR2 FVKESK. Deletions cut 1 base from V and 3 bases from J, with 9 bases between.

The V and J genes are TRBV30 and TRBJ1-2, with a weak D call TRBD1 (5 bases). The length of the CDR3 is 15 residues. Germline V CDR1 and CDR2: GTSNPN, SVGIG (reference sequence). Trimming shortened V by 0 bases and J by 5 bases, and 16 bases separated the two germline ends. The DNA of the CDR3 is TGTGCCTGGAGTGTAGTTCAGGGAACTGGGTATGGCTACACCTTC. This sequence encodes CAWSVVQGTGYGYTF.

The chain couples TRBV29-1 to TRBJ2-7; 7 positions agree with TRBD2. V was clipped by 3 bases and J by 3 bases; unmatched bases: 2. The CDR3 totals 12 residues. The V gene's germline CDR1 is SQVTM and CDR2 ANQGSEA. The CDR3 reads CSVDGGGYEQYF. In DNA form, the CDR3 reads TGCAGCGTTGATGGGGGGGGCTACGAGCAGTACTTC.

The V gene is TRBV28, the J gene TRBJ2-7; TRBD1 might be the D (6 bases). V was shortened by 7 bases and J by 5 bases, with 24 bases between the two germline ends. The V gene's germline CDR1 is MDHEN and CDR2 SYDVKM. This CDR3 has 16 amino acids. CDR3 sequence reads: CASTPRLRDTDHEQYF. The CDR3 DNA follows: TGTGCCAGCACACCCCGGCTCCGGGACACGGACCACGAGCAGTACTTC.

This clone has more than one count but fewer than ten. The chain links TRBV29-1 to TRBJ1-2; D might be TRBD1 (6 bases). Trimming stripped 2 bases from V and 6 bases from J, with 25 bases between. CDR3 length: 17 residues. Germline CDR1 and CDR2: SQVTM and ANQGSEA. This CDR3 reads CSVERTVAERVYNGYTF. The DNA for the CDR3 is TGCAGCGTTGAAAGGACAGTTGCAGAAAGGGTGTACAATGGCTACACCTTC.

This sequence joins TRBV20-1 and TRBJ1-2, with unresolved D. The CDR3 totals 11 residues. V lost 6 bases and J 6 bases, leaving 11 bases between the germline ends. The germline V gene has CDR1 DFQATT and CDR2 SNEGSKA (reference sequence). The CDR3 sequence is CSANTVNGYTF. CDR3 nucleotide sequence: TGCAGTGCAAATACAGTTAATGGCTACACCTTC.

CDR3 in DNA: TGTGCCAGCAGCTTCTCGACAGGGAAGGAGACCCAGTACTTC. Residues: CASSFSTGKETQYF. This rearrangement joins TRBV7-9 to TRBJ2-5, with TRBD1 matching over 7 bases. Germline trimming cut 3 bases from V and 5 bases from J; bases unmatched to any gene: 6. The CDR3 consists of 14 residues. Germline lookup yields CDR1 SEHNR and CDR2 FQNEAQ (reference sequence). Full variable domain (outside the CDR3, taken from reference TRBV7-9 and TRBJ2-5): DTGVSQNPRHKITKRGQNVTFRCDPISEHNRLYWYRQTLGQGPEFLTYFQNEAQLEKSRLLSDRFSAERPKGSFSTLEIQRTEQGDSAMYLCASSFSTGKETQYFGPGTRLLVL.

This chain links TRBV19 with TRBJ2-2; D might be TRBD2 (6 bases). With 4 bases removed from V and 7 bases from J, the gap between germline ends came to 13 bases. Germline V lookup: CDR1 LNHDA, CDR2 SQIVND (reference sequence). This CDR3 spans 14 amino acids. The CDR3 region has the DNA TGTGCCAGTAGTACCACTAGCCATAACGGGGAGCTGTTTTTT. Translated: CASSTTSHNGELFF.

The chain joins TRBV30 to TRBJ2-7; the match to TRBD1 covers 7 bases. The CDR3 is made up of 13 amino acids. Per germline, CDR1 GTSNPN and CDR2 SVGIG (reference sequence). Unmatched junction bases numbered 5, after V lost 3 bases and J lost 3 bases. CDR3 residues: CAWRITGVYEQYF. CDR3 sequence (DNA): TGTGCCTGGAGGATAACAGGGGTCTACGAGCAGTACTTC.

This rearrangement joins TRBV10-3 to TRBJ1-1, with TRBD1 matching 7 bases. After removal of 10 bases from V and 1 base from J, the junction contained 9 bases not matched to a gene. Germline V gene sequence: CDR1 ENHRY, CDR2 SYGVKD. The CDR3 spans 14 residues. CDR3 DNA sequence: TGTGCCACAAAGGAGGGGACAGCGAACACTGAAGCTTTCTTT. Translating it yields CATKEGTANTEAFF.

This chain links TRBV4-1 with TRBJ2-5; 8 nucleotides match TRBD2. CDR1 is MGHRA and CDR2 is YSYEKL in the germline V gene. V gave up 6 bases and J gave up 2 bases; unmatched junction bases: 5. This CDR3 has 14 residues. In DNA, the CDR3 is TGCGCCAGCAGTGCGGGGGGCTCTCAAGAGACCCAGTACTTC. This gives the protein CASSAGGSQETQYF.

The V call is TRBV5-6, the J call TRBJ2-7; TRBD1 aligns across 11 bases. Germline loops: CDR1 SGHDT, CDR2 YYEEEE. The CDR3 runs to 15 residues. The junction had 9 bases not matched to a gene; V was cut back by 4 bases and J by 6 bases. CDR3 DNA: TGTGCCAGCAGCACCGCCGGGACAGGGGGAACCGAGCAGTACTTC. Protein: CASSTAGTGGTEQYF.

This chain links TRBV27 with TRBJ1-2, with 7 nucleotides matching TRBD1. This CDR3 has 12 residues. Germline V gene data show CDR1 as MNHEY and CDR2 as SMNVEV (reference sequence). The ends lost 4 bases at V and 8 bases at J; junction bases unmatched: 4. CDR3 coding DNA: TGTGCCAGCAGTTCGTCAGGGGGAGGCTACACCTTC. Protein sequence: CASSSSGGGYTF.

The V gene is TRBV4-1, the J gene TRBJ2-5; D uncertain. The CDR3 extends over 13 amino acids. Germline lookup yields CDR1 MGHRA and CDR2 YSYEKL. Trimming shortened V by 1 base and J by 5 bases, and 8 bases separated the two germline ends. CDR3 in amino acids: CASSQGIVETQYF. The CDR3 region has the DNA TGCGCCAGCAGCCAAGGAATAGTTGAGACCCAGTACTTC.

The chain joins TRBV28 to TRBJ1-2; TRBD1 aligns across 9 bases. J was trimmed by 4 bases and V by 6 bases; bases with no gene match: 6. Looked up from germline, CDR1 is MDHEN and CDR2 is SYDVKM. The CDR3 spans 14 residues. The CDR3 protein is CASSSGTGSYGYTF. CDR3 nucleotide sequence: TGTGCCAGCAGCTCCGGGACAGGGTCCTATGGCTACACCTTC.

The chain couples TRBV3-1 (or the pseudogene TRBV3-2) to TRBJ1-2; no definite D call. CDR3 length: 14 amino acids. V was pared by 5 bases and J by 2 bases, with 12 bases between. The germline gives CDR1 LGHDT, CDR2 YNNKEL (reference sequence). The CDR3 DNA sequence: TGTGCCAGCAGCGACTCCACCGGGAACTATGGCTACACCTTC. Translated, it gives CASSDSTGNYGYTF.

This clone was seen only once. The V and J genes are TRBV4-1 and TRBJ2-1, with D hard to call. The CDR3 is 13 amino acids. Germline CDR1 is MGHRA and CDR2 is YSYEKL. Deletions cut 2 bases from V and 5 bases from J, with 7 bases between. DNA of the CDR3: TGCGCCAGCAGCCAATACAGCAACAATGAGCAGTTCTTC. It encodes CASSQYSNNEQFF.

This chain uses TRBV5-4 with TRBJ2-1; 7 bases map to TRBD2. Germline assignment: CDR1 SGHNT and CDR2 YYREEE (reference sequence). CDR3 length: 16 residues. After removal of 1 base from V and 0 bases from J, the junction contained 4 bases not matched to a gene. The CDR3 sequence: CASSLSGGASYNEQFF. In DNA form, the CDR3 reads TGTGCCAGCAGCTTGTCGGGGGGAGCCTCCTACAATGAGCAGTTCTTC. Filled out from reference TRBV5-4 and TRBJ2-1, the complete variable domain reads ETGVTQSPTHLIKTRGQQVTLRCSSQSGHNTVSWYQQALGQGPQFIFQYYREEENGRGNFPPRFSGLQFPNYSSELNVNALELDDSALYLCASSLSGGASYNEQFFGPGTRLTVL.

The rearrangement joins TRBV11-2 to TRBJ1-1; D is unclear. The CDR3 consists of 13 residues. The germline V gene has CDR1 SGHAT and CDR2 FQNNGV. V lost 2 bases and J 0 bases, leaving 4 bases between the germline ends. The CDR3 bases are TGTGCCAGCAGCTTACCGTTGAACACTGAAGCTTTCTTT. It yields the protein CASSLPLNTEAFF.

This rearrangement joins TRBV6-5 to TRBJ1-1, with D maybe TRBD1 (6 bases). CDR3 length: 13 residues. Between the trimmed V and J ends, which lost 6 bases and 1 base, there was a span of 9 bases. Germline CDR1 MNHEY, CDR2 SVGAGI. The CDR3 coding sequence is TGTGCCAGCAGGGAGACAGGGAACACTGAAGCTTTCTTT. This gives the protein CASRETGNTEAFF.